This T cell receptor beta chain was profiled in a study of metastatic and nonmetastatic thyroid tumors. Study information: Repertoires of blood and of tissue (tumor or nodule) from malignant and benign thyroid patients were compared.

Original processing notes: The distant-metastasis classifier for papillary thyroid cancer was built from CDR3 differences across clinicopathological groups. TCRdb re-called clones from the PCR reads using MiXCR. V and J calls and clone size were set by TCRdb, not the authors. The data show 7,000 to 8,500 clones, approximately 31% seen once. Judged by abundance, this clone is medium-sized. Its specificity is not known. Study-level results: As reported, TCR beta diversity in blood and tumor was significantly higher in malignant thyroid tumors than in benign nodules.

The CDR3 is 20 amino acids. V was pared by 3 bases and J by 1 base, with 22 bases between. Until they underwent thyroid surgery, no patient had received any treatment. The clonotype comes from a female donor with papillary thyroid cancer or a benign thyroid nodule (not recorded which). Some clones in this sample may be carry-over from other donors' samples. The source material was tumor tissue. J is TRBJ2-6 and V is TRBV7-1; D might be TRBD1 (6 bases). TRBV7-1 is an ORF, and what it does is uncertain. CDR3 amino acids: CASSSDYTPGHLSGANVLTF. The CDR3 DNA reads as TGTGCCAGCAGCTCGGATTACACCCCGGGACACCTGTCTGGGGCCAACGTCCTGACTTTC.